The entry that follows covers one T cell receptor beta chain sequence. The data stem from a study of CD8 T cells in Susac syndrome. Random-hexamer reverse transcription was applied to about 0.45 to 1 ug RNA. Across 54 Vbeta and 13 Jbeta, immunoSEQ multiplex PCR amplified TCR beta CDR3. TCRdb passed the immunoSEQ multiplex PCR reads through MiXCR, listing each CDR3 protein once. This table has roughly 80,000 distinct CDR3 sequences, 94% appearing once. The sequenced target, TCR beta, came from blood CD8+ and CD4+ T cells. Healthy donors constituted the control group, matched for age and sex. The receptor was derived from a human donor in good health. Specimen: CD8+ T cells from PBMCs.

This CDR3 reads CASSRHREMNEQFF. The CDR3 coding sequence is TGCGCCAGCAGCCGGCACAGGGAGATGAATGAGCAGTTCTTC. The chain employs TRBV4-1 and TRBJ2-1; weak D call: TRBD1 (6 bases). Per the germline V gene, CDR1 is MGHRA and CDR2 is YSYEKL. The CDR3 loop spans 14 amino acids. Trimming left V 4 bases short and J 7 bases short, with 14 bases between.